This TCR beta chain appears in the sequencing data of a study of blood T cell repertoires in COVID-19. Background on the study: From T cells, B-cell-depleted T cells, or PBMCs came the material, which was cDNA or gDNA.

Enrolled through a virtual design, the participants were between 18 and 89 years of age and came from 24 US areas. Participants' reported clinical history set cohort assignment. Losses at the gene ends were 5 bases for V and 2 bases for J; bases not matched to a gene: 5. The CDR3 sequence is 13 residues long. In germline, CDR1 is SQVTM, CDR2 ANQGSEA. Original methodology: Amplification from reference gene primers served as the basis for estimated nucleated cell counts. Some clones are missing from TCRdb's copy, which holds only in-frame ones; the method was immunoSEQ multiplex PCR. V and J calls and clone size are as listed in that table; D and trimming were resolved from the DNA. This table holds approximately 240,000 clones, around 91% found once.

Sequencing was done on a sample of PBMCs or T cells enriched from blood (not recorded which). The TCR was taken from a woman aged 18 to 35 in a cohort exposed to, infected with or recovered from COVID-19 (not recorded which). The rearrangement uses TRBV29-1 and TRBJ2-7, with 8 bases lining up with TRBD2. The CDR3 sequence: CSVSREGTYEQYF. The CDR3 DNA is TGCAGCGTTTCCCGGGAGGGAACCTACGAGCAGTACTTC.